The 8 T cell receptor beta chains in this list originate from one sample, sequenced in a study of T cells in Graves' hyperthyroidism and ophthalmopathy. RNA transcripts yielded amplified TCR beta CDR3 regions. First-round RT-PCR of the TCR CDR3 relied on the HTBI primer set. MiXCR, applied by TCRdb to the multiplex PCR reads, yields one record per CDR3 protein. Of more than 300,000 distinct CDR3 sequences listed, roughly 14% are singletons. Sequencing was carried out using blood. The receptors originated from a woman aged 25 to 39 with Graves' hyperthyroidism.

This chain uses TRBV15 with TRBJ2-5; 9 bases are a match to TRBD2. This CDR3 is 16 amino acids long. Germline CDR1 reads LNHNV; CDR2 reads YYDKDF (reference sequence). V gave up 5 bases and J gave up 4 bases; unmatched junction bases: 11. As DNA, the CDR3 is TGTGCCACCAGCCAAGCGGGAGGTATTTACCGAGAGACCCAGTACTTC. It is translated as CATSQAGGIYRETQYF.

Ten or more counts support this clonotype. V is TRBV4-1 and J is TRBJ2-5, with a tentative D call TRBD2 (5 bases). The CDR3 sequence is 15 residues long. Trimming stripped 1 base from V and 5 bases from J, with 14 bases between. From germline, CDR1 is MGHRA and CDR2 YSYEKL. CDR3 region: CASSQVRSGWETQYF. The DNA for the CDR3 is TGCGCCAGCAGCCAAGTAAGGTCGGGGTGGGAGACCCAGTACTTC.

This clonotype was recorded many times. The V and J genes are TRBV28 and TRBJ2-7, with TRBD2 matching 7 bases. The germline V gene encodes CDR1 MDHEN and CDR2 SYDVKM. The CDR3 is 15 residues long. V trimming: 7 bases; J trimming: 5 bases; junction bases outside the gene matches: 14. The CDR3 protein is CASTRRAGSRHEQYF. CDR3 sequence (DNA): TGTGCCAGCACAAGGCGAGCGGGAAGTAGACACGAGCAGTACTTC.

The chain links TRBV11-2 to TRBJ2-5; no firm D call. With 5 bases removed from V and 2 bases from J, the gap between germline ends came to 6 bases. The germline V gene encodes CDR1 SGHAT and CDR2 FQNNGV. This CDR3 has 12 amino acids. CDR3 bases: TGTGCCAGCAGCCGTAATCAAGAGACCCAGTACTTC. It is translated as CASSRNQETQYF.

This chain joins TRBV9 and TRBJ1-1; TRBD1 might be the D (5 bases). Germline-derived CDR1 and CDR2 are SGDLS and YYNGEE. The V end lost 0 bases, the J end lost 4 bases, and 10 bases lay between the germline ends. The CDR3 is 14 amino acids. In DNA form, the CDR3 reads TGTGCCAGCAGCGTAGGGGGTGGGACCACTGAAGCTTTCTTT. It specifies CASSVGGGTTEAFF. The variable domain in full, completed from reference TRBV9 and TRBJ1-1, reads DSGVTQTPKHLITATGQRVTLRCSPRSGDLSVYWYQQSLDQGLQFLIQYYNGEERAKGNILERFSAQQFPDLHSELNLSSLELGDSALYFCASSVGGGTTEAFFGQGTRLTVV.

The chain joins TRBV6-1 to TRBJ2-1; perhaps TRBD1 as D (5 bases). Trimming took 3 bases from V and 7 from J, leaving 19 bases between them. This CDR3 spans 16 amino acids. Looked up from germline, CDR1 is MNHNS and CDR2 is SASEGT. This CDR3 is CASSDPRAASLNEQFF. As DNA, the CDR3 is TGTGCCAGCAGTGACCCCAGGGCCGCATCCCTGAATGAGCAGTTCTTC.

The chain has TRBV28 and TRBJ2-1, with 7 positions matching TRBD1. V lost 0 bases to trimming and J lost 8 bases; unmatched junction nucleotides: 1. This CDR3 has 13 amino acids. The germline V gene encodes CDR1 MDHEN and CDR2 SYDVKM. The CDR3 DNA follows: TGTGCCAGCAGTTTATGGGGGACAGATGAGCAGTTCTTC. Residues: CASSLWGTDEQFF.

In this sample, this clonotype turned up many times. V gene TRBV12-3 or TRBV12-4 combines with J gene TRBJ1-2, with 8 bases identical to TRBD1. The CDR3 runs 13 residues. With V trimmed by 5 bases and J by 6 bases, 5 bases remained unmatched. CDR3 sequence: CASSPGQADGYTF. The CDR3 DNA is TGTGCCAGCAGTCCGGGACAGGCAGATGGCTACACCTTC.